The clone carrying this T cell receptor (beta chain) was picked up one time. Antigen unknown. Uncontrolled infections, other autoimmune diseases, pregnancy or lactation barred patients from enrollment. The source of the sample is a study of Graves' ophthalmopathy and Graves' hyperthyroidism. Study context: The study drew peripheral blood at initial diagnosis, before any treatment. Whole-study results and caveats: Among expanded thyroid clonotypes above 0.001 frequency, most also occurred in blood.

TCR beta CDR3 amplification used RNA transcripts. A first-round RT-PCR used HTBI primers, followed by a second-round multiplex PCR. MiXCR, run by TCRdb on the multiplex PCR reads, gives a single entry per CDR3 protein. The sample holds 230,000 or so distinct CDR3 sequences, around 45% seen once. This CDR3 is 14 amino acids long. CDR1 is SGDLS and CDR2 is YYNGEE in the germline V gene. The V and J ends lost 0 bases and 2 bases respectively, with 9 bases between them. What was sequenced was peripheral blood. The chain couples TRBV9 to TRBJ2-7; D not certain. The receptor was derived from an adult man with Graves' ophthalmopathy. CDR3 loop: CASSVEDATYEQYF. The CDR3 nucleotides read TGTGCCAGCAGCGTAGAGGACGCCACCTACGAGCAGTACTTC.